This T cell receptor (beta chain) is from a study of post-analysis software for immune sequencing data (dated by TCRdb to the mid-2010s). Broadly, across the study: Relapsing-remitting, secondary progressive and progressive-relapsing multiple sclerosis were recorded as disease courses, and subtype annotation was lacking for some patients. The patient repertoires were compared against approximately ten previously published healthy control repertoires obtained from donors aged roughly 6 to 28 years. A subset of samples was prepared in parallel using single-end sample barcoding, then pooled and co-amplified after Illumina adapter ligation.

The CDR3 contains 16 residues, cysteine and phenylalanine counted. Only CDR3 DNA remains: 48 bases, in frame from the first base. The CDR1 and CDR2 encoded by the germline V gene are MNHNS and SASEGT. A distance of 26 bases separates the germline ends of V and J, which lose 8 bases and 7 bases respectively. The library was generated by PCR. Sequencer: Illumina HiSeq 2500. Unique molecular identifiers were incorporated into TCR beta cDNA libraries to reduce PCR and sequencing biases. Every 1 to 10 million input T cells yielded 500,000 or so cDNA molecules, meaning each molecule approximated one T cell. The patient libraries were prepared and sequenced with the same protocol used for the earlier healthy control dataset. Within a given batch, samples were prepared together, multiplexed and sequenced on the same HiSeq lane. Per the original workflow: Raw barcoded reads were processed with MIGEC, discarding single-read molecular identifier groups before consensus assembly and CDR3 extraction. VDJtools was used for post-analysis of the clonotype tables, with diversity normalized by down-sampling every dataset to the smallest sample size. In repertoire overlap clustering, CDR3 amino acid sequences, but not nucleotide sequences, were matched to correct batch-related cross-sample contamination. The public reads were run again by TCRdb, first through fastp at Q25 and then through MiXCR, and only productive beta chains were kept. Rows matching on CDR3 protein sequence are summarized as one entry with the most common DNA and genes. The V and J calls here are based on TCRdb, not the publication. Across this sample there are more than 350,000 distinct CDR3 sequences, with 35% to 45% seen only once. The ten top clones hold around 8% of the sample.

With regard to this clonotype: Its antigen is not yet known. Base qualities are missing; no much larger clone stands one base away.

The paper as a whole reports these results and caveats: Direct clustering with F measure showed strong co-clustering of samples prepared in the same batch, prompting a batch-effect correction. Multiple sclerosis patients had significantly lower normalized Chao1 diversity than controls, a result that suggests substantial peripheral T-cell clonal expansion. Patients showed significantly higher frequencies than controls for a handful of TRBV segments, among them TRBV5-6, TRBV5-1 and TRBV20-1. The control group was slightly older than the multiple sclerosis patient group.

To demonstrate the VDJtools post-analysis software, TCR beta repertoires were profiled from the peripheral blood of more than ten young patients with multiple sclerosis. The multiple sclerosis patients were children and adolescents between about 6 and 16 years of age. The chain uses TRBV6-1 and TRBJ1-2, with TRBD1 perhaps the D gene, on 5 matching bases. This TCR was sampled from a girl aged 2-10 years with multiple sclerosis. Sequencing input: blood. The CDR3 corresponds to CASRPNNGRAPGGYTF. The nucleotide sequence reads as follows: TGTGCCAGCCGTCCTAACAATGGCAGGGCCCCAGGTGGCTACACCTTC.